What follows are 15 T cell receptor beta chains derived from one specimen sequenced in a study of T cells in Graves' hyperthyroidism and ophthalmopathy. RNA transcripts provided the source from which TCR beta CDR3 regions were amplified. RT-PCR in the first round (using the HTBI primer set) targeted the TCR CDR3. From the multiplex PCR reads, TCRdb called clonotypes with MiXCR, one entry per CDR3 protein. The repertoire includes 400,000 to 550,000 distinct CDR3 sequences, around 22% of them detected once, and about 10% sits in the top ten. Sequenced input: blood. Every receptor here comes from a woman in her 30s with Graves' ophthalmopathy.

The V and J genes are TRBV12-3 or TRBV12-4 and TRBJ1-3, with TRBD1 identical over 7 bases. The length of the CDR3 is 14 residues. The trim removed 5 bases at V and 11 bases at J, leaving 12 bases unmatched. The CDR3 here is CASSGGQLEIAIYF. CDR3 bases: TGTGCCAGCAGTGGGGGACAGCTGGAAATTGCCATATATTTT.

This clonotype came up many times. The chain links TRBV5-6 to TRBJ2-2; tentatively, D is TRBD2 (5 bases). Trimming stripped 3 bases from V and 6 bases from J, with 6 bases between. This CDR3 is 12 amino acids long. Germline lookup yields CDR1 SGHDT and CDR2 YYEEEE. The CDR3 here is CASSWGAGELFF. CDR3 in DNA: TGTGCCAGCAGCTGGGGAGCCGGGGAGCTGTTTTTT.

This clonotype occurred many times. V and J are TRBV10-3 and TRBJ2-7; D is perhaps TRBD2 (6 bases). V was cut by 3 bases and J by 2 bases, with 17 bases left in between. The length of the CDR3 is 16 residues. Germline lookup yields CDR1 ENHRY and CDR2 SYGVKD. The CDR3 nucleotides are TGTGCCATCAGTGAAAGCGACCGGAGGGGCACCTACGAGCAGTACTTC. As protein: CAISESDRRGTYEQYF.

This chain uses TRBV20-1 with TRBJ1-1; tentative D call: TRBD1 (5 bases). V gave up 5 bases and J gave up 0 bases, with 13 bases separating them. The CDR3 consists of 14 residues. Germline V gives CDR1 DFQATT, CDR2 SNEGSKA (reference sequence). The CDR3, as DNA: TGCAGTGCTGTGGACAAGGGCATGAACACTGAAGCTTTCTTT. Its translation is CSAVDKGMNTEAFF.

This clonotype was found many times. One end of the junction varies from germline; a read error may be responsible. V usage is TRBV7-9 and J usage is TRBJ2-2; 9 bases match TRBD2. Germline V gives CDR1 SEHNR, CDR2 FQNEAQ (reference sequence). This CDR3 region has 14 residues. The CDR3 DNA reads TGTGCCAGCAGCCTAGCGGGACCCACCGGGGAGCTGTTTTTT. Its protein is CASSLAGPTGELFF.

This clonotype came up many times. The rearrangement links TRBV25-1 to TRBJ1-6; no reliable D call. Trimming took 7 bases from V and 0 from J, leaving 10 bases between them. This CDR3 is 15 amino acids long. Germline V gives CDR1 MGHDK, CDR2 SYGVNS. The CDR3 region is CASKDGSSYNSPLHF. The CDR3 region has the DNA TGTGCCAGCAAGGACGGGAGCTCCTATAATTCACCCCTCCACTTT.

This clonotype has a count of ten or more. The rearrangement joins TRBV25-1 to TRBJ2-3; 8 bases agree with TRBD1. This CDR3 spans 14 amino acids. Unmatched junction bases numbered 5, after V lost 8 bases and J lost 1 base. Germline lookup yields CDR1 MGHDK and CDR2 SYGVNS. CDR3 protein: CASRTGWGTDTQYF. CDR3 in DNA: TGTGCCAGCCGGACAGGGTGGGGCACAGATACGCAGTATTTT.

This clonotype was counted ten times or more. The chain carries TRBV6-2 or TRBV6-3 and TRBJ1-5; no clear D gene. CDR1 and CDR2 (germline): MNHEY, SVGEGT. The CDR3 has 12 amino acids. Trimming pared 6 bases from V and 5 bases from J, leaving 8 bases between. The CDR3 reads CASRDSYQPQHF. For the CDR3, the DNA is TGTGCCAGCAGGGATTCTTATCAGCCCCAGCATTTT.

This clonotype was picked up many times. The genes are TRBV15 and TRBJ2-5, with TRBD2 matching 11 bases. V was clipped by 1 base and J by 5 bases; unmatched bases: 6. Germline CDR1 LNHNV, CDR2 YYDKDF (reference sequence). This CDR3 has 16 amino acids. The CDR3 nucleotides are TGTGCCACCAGCAGAGGACTAGCGGGGCTCCGGGAGACCCAGTACTTC. Its translation is CATSRGLAGLRETQYF.

This clonotype was picked up a small number of times. The chain uses TRBV28 and TRBJ2-7; D tentatively fits TRBD1 or TRBD2 (5 bases each). The CDR3 is 16 amino acids. Germline loops: CDR1 MDHEN, CDR2 SYDVKM. V lost 7 bases, J lost 7 bases, and 26 bases lay in between. This chain's CDR3 is CASIPNASVGEREQYF. CDR3 nucleotides: TGTGCCAGCATCCCCAATGCGAGCGTGGGGGAGAGGGAGCAGTACTTC.

This chain joins TRBV6-1 and TRBJ2-5; D unresolved. V was shortened by 3 bases and J by 7 bases, with 12 bases between the two germline ends. The CDR3 extends over 13 amino acids. CDR1 and CDR2 (germline): MNHNS, SASEGT. The CDR3 sequence is CASSDVPATTQYF. For the CDR3, the DNA is TGTGCCAGCAGTGATGTACCCGCAACGACCCAGTACTTC.

This clonotype has more than one count but fewer than ten. The CDR3: CASSSPYGWETQYF. The CDR3 DNA follows: TGTGCCAGCAGCTCCCCCTACGGGTGGGAGACCCAGTACTTC. V gene TRBV7-2 combines with J gene TRBJ2-5; no definite D call. With 4 bases removed from V and 5 bases from J, the gap between germline ends came to 14 bases. CDR1 and CDR2 from the germline V gene are SGHTA and FQGNSA. This CDR3 comprises 14 residues.

As DNA, the CDR3 is TGCAGTGCTAGAGATTATTACGGCCGAACCTACGAGCAGTACTTC. Its translation is CSARDYYGRTYEQYF. V and J are TRBV20-1 and TRBJ2-7; D is uncertain. V shed 0 bases and J shed 2 bases, with 14 bases lying between them. Germline V gene data show CDR1 as DFQATT and CDR2 as SNEGSKA (reference sequence). CDR3 size: 15 residues.

Many counts were recorded for this clonotype. The V call is TRBV7-9, the J call TRBJ1-2; 9 nucleotides line up with TRBD1. Germline V gives CDR1 SEHNR, CDR2 FQNEAQ (reference sequence). The CDR3 sequence is 13 residues long. V lost 5 bases to trimming and J lost 6 bases; unmatched junction nucleotides: 4. CDR3 residues: CASSKRTGDGYTF. The CDR3 bases are TGTGCCAGCAGCAAGAGGACAGGGGATGGCTACACCTTC.

V usage is TRBV12-3 or TRBV12-4 and J usage is TRBJ1-1, with no clear D. The CDR3 loop spans 13 amino acids. V was shortened by 1 base and J by 10 bases, with 13 bases between the two germline ends. CDR3 DNA sequence: TGTGCCAGCAGTTTAGATCAGGAATTAGGAGCTTTCTTT. This codes for CASSLDQELGAFF.